This T cell receptor (beta chain) was sequenced for a study of blood T cell repertoires in COVID-19. Study at large: Researchers got acute and convalescent COVID-19 samples from the United States, Italy and Spain. Sources were T cells, B-cell-depleted T cells, or PBMCs; the material itself was cDNA or gDNA.

This clone was recorded once. The table came from immunoSEQ multiplex PCR; TCRdb's copy has only in-frame clones and leaves some out. The repertoire has nearly 40,000 clones, around 87% of them found once; the top ten carry approximately 20%. V shed 4 bases, J shed 4 bases, and the junction held 4 bases outside the gene matches. CDR3 length equals 16 residues. Germline CDR1 is SEHNR and CDR2 is FQNEAQ (reference sequence). Sequences were obtained from peripheral blood. J is TRBJ2-2 and V is TRBV7-9, with 12 bases fitting TRBD2. The TCR originated in a man between 50 and 59 years old in a cohort sampled during active COVID-19. For the CDR3, the DNA is TGTGCCAGCAGCTCCGGACTAGCGGGGCGCACCGGGGAGCTGTTTTTT. It encodes CASSSGLAGRTGELFF.